A few counts support the clone carrying this TCR beta chain. The antigen is undetermined. V dropped 6 bases and J dropped 6 bases, with 21 bases sitting between them. Germline CDR1 reads SQVTM; CDR2 reads ANQGSEA. This CDR3 region has 14 residues. The authors obtained over 98% purity in all sorted populations. This entry belongs to a study of beta chain features in type 1 diabetes. Study findings and constraints: When Type 1 diabetes patients were examined, their TCRB CDR3s proved moderately but significantly shorter in all four CD4+ subsets. Highly expressing activated T cells could be over-counted with a cDNA template.

Expressed TCRB transcripts were sequenced because the entire RNA isolate underwent reverse transcription. The method was immunoSEQ multiplex PCR; TCRdb's version includes in-frame clones alone and lacks a portion of them. The table records 630,000 or so clones, over 12% of them present only once. The source of this sequence is a man between 18 and 35 years old with type 1 diabetes. Material: naive CD4+ T cells from blood. The rearrangement uses TRBV29-1 and TRBJ2-7, with a weak D call TRBD2 (5 bases). The CDR3 loop reads CSVGYLQEGLEQYF. The DNA of the CDR3 is TGCAGCGTGGGCTACCTGCAAGAGGGCCTCGAGCAGTACTTC.